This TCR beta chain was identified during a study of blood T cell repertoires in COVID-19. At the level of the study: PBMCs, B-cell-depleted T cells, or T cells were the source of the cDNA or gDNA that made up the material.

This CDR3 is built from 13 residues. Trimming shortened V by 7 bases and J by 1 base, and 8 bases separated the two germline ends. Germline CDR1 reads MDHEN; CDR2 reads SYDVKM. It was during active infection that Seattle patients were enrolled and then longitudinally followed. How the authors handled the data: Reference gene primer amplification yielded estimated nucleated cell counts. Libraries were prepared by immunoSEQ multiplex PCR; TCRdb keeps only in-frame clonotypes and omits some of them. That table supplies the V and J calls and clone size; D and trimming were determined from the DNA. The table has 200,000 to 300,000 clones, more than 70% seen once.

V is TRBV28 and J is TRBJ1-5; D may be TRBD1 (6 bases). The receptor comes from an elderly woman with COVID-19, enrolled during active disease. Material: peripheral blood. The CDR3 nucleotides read TGTGCCAGCAAAAGGGGGAGCAATCAGCCCCAGCATTTT. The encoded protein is CASKRGSNQPQHF.